This T cell receptor beta chain was recovered during a study of blood T cell repertoires in COVID-19 (dated by TCRdb to between 2020 and 2021). Looking at the study overall: Collaborator samples came from the United States, Italy and Spain and covered acute and convalescent phases of COVID-19. The prospective study material was composed of cDNA or gDNA derived from T cells, B-cell-depleted T cells, or PBMCs. Subjects who had been exposed to COVID-19, were actively infected with it, or had recovered from it provided the deeply sampled blood TCRbeta repertoires that made up the dataset. The repertoires were made available in a free public database intended to serve as a resource for research on the immune response to SARS-CoV-2. The samples were drawn from two sources: the first 160 participants of the ongoing ImmuneRACE study, and over 1,000 subjects contributed by 6 global collaborators. The sample metadata nearly always contained a de-identified subject ID, COVID-19 status, age in years and sex. Where HLA class I and class II types were available, the types were taken from metadata supplied by the sample provider, not from assay-based typing. What the research found in general, with its limitations: Clinical and demographic metadata were provided uncurated, with the amount varying by source and participant.

Whole blood was collected in K2EDTA tubes by collaborating institutions according to the institutions' own protocols. For TCRbeta analysis, collaborators shipped samples in one of three forms: frozen whole blood, isolated PBMCs, or DNA extracted from either of those sample types. TCRbeta CDR3 regions were amplified from genomic DNA using the immunoSEQ Assay, a bias-controlled multiplex PCR. The paper's processing steps were these. Nucleated cell counts per sample were estimated from amplification of reference gene primers within the assay. Sequence reads were collapsed and filtered to measure the absolute abundance of every unique TCRbeta CDR3 rearrangement. For each sample, productive Simpson clonality was calculated as the square root of Simpson's diversity index across productive rearrangements. TCRdb's version of the immuneACCESS table is confined to in-frame rearrangements and falls short of the full clone set. An unresolved V gene accounts for under half of the shortfall where checked; the remainder is of unknown origin. Clone size and V and J calls were adopted from that table, with D and trimming inferred from the DNA. The sample yields about 49,000 clones; over 65% were counted once. In total, the top ten clones hold about 8.1% of the sample.

The germline V gene gives CDR1 as SNHLY and CDR2 as FYNNEI. From the cysteine up to the phenylalanine, the CDR3 has a length of 15 residues. The retained sequence is limited to the CDR3, 45 bases, with the frame set at the first base. V is reduced by 5 bases and J by 1 base, leaving a spacing of 13 bases between them. Turning to this clone: Its antigen remains unidentified. Base quality data are lacking; no much larger clone is found one base away.

The sequence is built from TRBV2 and TRBJ2-3, and possibly TRBD2, on 6 matching bases. Sequencing was done on a sample of peripheral blood. The sequence came from a woman in her 70s with acute or convalescent COVID-19. The DNA reads TGTGCCAGCAGTAAAAAGGCTAGCGGCACAGATACGCAGTATTTT. The encoded protein is CASSKKASGTDTQYF.